Each of the 2 T cell receptor beta chains below was sequenced from the same sample in a study of glioma-infiltrating T cells. The iRepertoire nested amplicon-rescue multiplex PCR amplified TCR alpha and beta CDR3s from RNA. TCRdb recomputed calls from the multiplex PCR reads with MiXCR, one row per CDR3 protein. Found here are approximately 130,000 distinct CDR3 sequences, about 22% of them singletons; the top ten hold under 35%. Sequencing was done on a sample of glioma tissue, nonneoplastic brain tissue, or PBMCs (not recorded which). These receptors came from a human donor with low-grade glioma or glioblastoma, undergoing nonglioma brain surgery, or in good health (not recorded which).

V and J are TRBV28 and TRBJ1-5; D perhaps matches TRBD1 (6 bases). Between the trimmed V and J ends, which lost 6 bases and 6 bases, there was a span of 12 bases. The CDR3 loop spans 13 amino acids. CDR1 is MDHEN and CDR2 is SYDVKM in the germline V gene. In nucleotides, the CDR3 is TGTGCCAGCAGAACAGGGTTGGGTCAGCCCCAGCATTTT. Amino acids: CASRTGLGQPQHF. Drawing the rest from reference TRBV28 and TRBJ1-5, the complete variable domain is DVKVTQSSRYLVKRTGEKVFLECVQDMDHENMFWYRQDPGLGLRLIYFSYDVKMKEKGDIPEGYSVSREKKERFSLILESASTNQTSMYLCASRTGLGQPQHFGDGTRLSIL.

About this clonotype: Just one base apart from a much larger clone, this may be a read error. The chain couples TRBV20-1 to TRBJ1-5; TRBD1 matches at 7 bases. There are 14 residues in the CDR3. CDR1 and CDR2 (germline): DFQATT, SNEGSKA (reference sequence). V was pared by 6 bases and J by 6 bases, with 11 bases of the junction left unmatched. The CDR3 loop reads CSASTGDSGQPQHF. CDR3 sequence (DNA): TGCAGTGCCAGTACAGGGGATAGTGGTCAGCCCCAGCATTTT.